The clone carrying this TCR beta chain appeared many times. Its antigen is as yet unknown. RNA transcripts provided the source from which TCR beta CDR3 regions were amplified. The study used the HTBI primer set for a first-round RT-PCR of the TCR CDR3. TCRdb itself ran the multiplex PCR reads through MiXCR, one entry per CDR3 protein. The table records around 700,000 distinct CDR3 sequences, around 19% of them present only once. This entry belongs to a study of T cells in Graves' hyperthyroidism and ophthalmopathy. Criteria for exclusion of patients were uncontrolled infection, other autoimmune disease, pregnancy or lactation. The blood specimen was taken at initial hyperthyroidism diagnosis, before any ophthalmopathy symptoms. The source of the PBMCs was 8 to 10 ml of fresh peripheral blood. Findings of the study overall: Onset of ophthalmopathy came a median 6.5 months after the model predicted it.

Material: blood. The sequence was collected from a woman aged 45-59 years with Graves' hyperthyroidism that later progressed to Graves' ophthalmopathy.

In DNA form, the CDR3 reads TGCAGTACCTACCCCGGGGGACAGGGGGATTACGAGCAGTACTTC. It translates to CSTYPGGQGDYEQYF. The chain has TRBV20-1 and TRBJ2-7, with 11 bases matching TRBD1. The CDR3 contains 15 residues. The germline V gene has CDR1 DFQATT and CDR2 SNEGSKA (reference sequence). Unmatched junction bases numbered 13, after V lost 8 bases and J lost 4 bases.